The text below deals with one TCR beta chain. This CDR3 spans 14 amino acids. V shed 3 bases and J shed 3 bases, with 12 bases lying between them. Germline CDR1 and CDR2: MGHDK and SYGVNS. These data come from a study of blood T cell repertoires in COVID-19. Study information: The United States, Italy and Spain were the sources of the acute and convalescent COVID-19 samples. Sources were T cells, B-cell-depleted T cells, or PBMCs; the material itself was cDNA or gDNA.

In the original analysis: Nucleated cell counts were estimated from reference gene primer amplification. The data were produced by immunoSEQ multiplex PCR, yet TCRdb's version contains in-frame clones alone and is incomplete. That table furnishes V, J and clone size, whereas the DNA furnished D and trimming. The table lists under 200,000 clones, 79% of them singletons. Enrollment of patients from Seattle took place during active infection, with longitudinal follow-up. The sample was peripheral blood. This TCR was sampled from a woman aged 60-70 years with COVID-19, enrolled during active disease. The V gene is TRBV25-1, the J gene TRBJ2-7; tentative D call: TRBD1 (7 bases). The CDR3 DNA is TGTGCCAGCAGTGAGACAGGGACTGGCTACGAGCAGTACTTC. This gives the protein CASSETGTGYEQYF.